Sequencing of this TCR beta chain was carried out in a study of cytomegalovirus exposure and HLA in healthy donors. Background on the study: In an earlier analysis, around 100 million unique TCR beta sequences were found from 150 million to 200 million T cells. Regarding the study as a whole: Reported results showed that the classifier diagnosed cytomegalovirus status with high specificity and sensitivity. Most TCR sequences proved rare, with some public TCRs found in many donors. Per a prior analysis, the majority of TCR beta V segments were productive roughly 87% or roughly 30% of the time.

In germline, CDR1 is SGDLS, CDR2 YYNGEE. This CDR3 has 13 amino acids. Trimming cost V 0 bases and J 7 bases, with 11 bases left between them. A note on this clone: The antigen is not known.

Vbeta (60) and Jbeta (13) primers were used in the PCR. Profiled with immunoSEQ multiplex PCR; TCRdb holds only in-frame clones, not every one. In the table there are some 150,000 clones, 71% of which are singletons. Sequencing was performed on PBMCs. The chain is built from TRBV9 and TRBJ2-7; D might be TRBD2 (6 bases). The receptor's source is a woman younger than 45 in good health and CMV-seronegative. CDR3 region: CASSVDPAGEQYF. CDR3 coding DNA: TGTGCCAGCAGCGTAGACCCGGCGGGGGAGCAGTACTTC.